A selection of T cell receptor beta chains follows, all from one sample in a study of T cell responses to AZD1222 COVID-19 vaccine. Sequenced by immunoSEQ multiplex PCR; TCRdb stores in-frame clones only, minus some. This table holds under 200,000 clones, more than 75% found once. The sequencing used peripheral blood, collected on day 0 of AZD1222 vaccination. The source is an adult in good health. Each CDR3 is given with its conserved first and last residue. D genes are given only for firm matches. Where a row states a size, it is once, few, many or the class of an expanded clone; other rows omit it.

J gene | V gene | clone size | D gene | CDR3 DNA | CDR3 protein
TRBJ1-2 | TRBV2 | NA | NA | TGTGCCAGCAGTGAAGTCCTTCTCAGGGCGGGGAACTATGGCTACACCTTC | CASSEVLLRAGNYGYTF
TRBJ2-7 | TRBV9 | NA | TRBD2 | TGTGCCAGCAGCGTGGCTAGCGGGAGCTACGAGCAGTACTTC | CASSVASGSYEQYF
TRBJ1-1 | TRBV7-9 | NA | NA | TGTGCCAGCAGCCAGGTCAACACTGAAGCTTTCTTT | CASSQVNTEAFF
TRBJ1-2 | TRBV24-1 | NA | TRBD1 | TGTGCCACCAGTGATAGGGGACAGGGGGCGTTTGGTGGCTACACCTTC | CATSDRGQGAFGGYTF
TRBJ2-7 | TRBV7-9 | NA | NA | TGTGCCAGCAGCTTATCGATCTCGACTGCCTACGAGCAGTACTTC | CASSLSISTAYEQYF
TRBJ1-1 | TRBV20-1 | NA | NA | TGCAGTGCTTGGAGGGGCACTGAAGCTTTCTTT | CSAWRGTEAFF
TRBJ2-3 | TRBV7-2 | NA | NA | TGTGCCAGCAGCTTTACGGGAGTGGCAGATACGCAGTATTTT | CASSFTGVADTQYF
TRBJ1-2 | TRBV7-8 | NA | NA | TGTGCCAGCAGCTTAGATTTCTATGGCTACACCTTC | CASSLDFYGYTF
TRBJ2-7 | TRBV5-8 | NA | NA | TGTGCCAGCAGCTTGGAGGGCCGCTCCTACGAGCAGTACTTC | CASSLEGRSYEQYF
TRBJ2-1 | TRBV12-3/TRBV12-4 | NA | NA | TGTGCCAGCAGCATAAGGGTCAATGAGCAGTTCTTC | CASSIRVNEQFF
TRBJ2-3 | TRBV6-2/TRBV6-3 | NA | TRBD2 | TGTGCCAGCAGTTACTCAGCGGGGGGGCGTACAGATACGCAGTATTTT | CASSYSAGGRTDTQYF
TRBJ2-7 | TRBV20-1 | NA | NA | TGCAGTGCCGCCAGGGACCCGGAGCAGTACTTC | CSAARDPEQYF
TRBJ2-3 | TRBV29-1 | NA | NA | TGCAGCACCGCCGGGGGAGGCACAGATACGCAGTATTTT | CSTAGGGTDTQYF
TRBJ1-4 | TRBV18 | NA | NA | TGTGCCAGCTCACAAGAGGGAGGGAATGAAAAACTGTTTTTT | CASSQEGGNEKLFF
TRBJ2-3 | TRBV4-1 | NA | TRBD2 | TGCGCCAGCAGCCAGCGGGGCGGGGAGGGTAGGTTCGCAGATACGCAGTATTTT | CASSQRGGEGRFADTQYF
TRBJ2-2 | TRBV28 | NA | NA | TGTGCCAGCAGTTTACGCCGGGACTCGGGCGGCACCGGGGAGCTGTTTTTT | CASSLRRDSGGTGELFF
TRBJ2-7 | TRBV5-1 | NA | NA | TGCGCCAGCAGCTTGGTTTTTTACGAGCAGTACTTC | CASSLVFYEQYF
TRBJ1-2 | TRBV7-9 | NA | NA | TGTGCCAGCAGCCCCGGGGGCTCACTCTATGGCTACACCTTC | CASSPGGSLYGYTF
TRBJ1-1 | TRBV27 | NA | NA | TGTGCCAGCAGTTTAGGCACCGGGGCGAAAGCTTTCTTT | CASSLGTGAKAFF
TRBJ2-5 | TRBV15 | once | NA | TGTGCCACCAGCAGAGGGTCTGGTGGCCAGTACTTC | CATSRGSGGQYF
TRBJ2-7 | TRBV5-5 | NA | NA | TGTGCCAGCAGCTTGGGACAGGAATCCTACGAGCAGTACTTC | CASSLGQESYEQYF
TRBJ1-1 | TRBV2 | NA | NA | TGTGCCAGCAGTGGGCGGGACACATTAAGTGAAGCTTTCTTT | CASSGRDTLSEAFF
TRBJ1-3 | TRBV18 | once | NA | TGTGCCAGCTCACAAATTTCTGGAAACACCATATATTTT | CASSQISGNTIYF
TRBJ2-7 | TRBV27 | NA | NA | TGTGCCAGCAGTTTCCGAGACTACTCTCTGGAGCAGTACTTC | CASSFRDYSLEQYF
TRBJ2-1 | TRBV5-8 | NA | TRBD1 | TGTGCCAGCAGCCCGGGACAGTCAAACAATGAGCAGTTCTTC | CASSPGQSNNEQFF
TRBJ2-3 | TRBV18 | NA | NA | TGTGCCAGCTCACTCCCGGGGGTTTCCCCGACAGATACGCAGTATTTT | CASSLPGVSPTDTQYF
TRBJ2-3 | TRBV3-1/TRBV3-2 | NA | TRBD2 | TGTGCCAGCAGCAGGAGGACCCGGGAGGTAACAGATACGCAGTATTTT | CASSRRTREVTDTQYF
TRBJ2-3 | TRBV5-5 | NA | NA | TGTGCCAGCAGCTTGCGGGCCGGGAGCACAGATACGCAGTATTTT | CASSLRAGSTDTQYF
TRBJ1-2 | TRBV11-2 | NA | NA | TGTGCCAGCAGCCAAACGGGGGCGCGATCACATGGCTACACCTTC | CASSQTGARSHGYTF
TRBJ2-1 | TRBV6-5 | once | NA | TGTGCCAGCACCATTTACAATGAGCAGTTCTTC | CASTIYNEQFF
TRBJ1-1 | TRBV6-5 | NA | NA | TGTGCCAGCAACTTGGGCCGGGAAAAAAACACTGAAGCTTTCTTT | CASNLGREKNTEAFF
TRBJ2-1 | TRBV4-1 | few | TRBD2 | TGCGCCAGCACCCGGGTTAGTAGCGGGAAAGGGAATGAGCAGTTCTTC | CASTRVSSGKGNEQFF
TRBJ2-1 | TRBV7-3 | NA | TRBD2 | TGTGCCAGCGCTACTTCTAGCGGGGACTACAATGAGCAGTTCTTC | CASATSSGDYNEQFF
TRBJ1-6 | TRBV28 | NA | NA | TGTGCCAGCAACCTAGGGACTTCACCCCTCCACTTT | CASNLGTSPLHF
TRBJ2-5 | TRBV6-5 | NA | NA | TGTGCCAGCAGTTTGTCCGGGCCAACACTCCAAGAGACCCAGTACTTC | CASSLSGPTLQETQYF
TRBJ2-7 | TRBV11-2 | NA | TRBD2 | TGTGCCAGCAGCTTTGGTGGGAGGGTCTACGAGCAGTACTTC | CASSFGGRVYEQYF
TRBJ1-5 | TRBV13 | NA | NA | TGTGCCAGCAGCTTACGTAGTCAGGCGGGCAGCAATCAGCCCCAGCATTTT | CASSLRSQAGSNQPQHF
TRBJ2-5 | TRBV5-8 | NA | TRBD2 | TGTGCCAGCAGCTCGCGACTAGCGGGGGGGCGAGAGACCCAGTACTTC | CASSSRLAGGRETQYF
TRBJ2-5 | TRBV27 | NA | NA | TGTGCCAGCAGTCTCGGGACTTGGGAGACCCAGTACTTC | CASSLGTWETQYF
TRBJ2-1 | TRBV9 | NA | NA | TGTGCCAGCAGCGTAGCTTGGGGTAGGGATGAGCAGTTCTTC | CASSVAWGRDEQFF
TRBJ2-5 | TRBV28 | NA | NA | TGTGCCGCCGGACCCCATCCCGGTACACAAGAGACCCAGTACTTC | CAAGPHPGTQETQYF
TRBJ2-4 | TRBV27 | NA | TRBD2 | TGTGCCAGCAGCCCGAGAGCGGGACTAGCGGGAGTATCGGCCAAAAACATTCAGTACTTC | CASSPRAGLAGVSAKNIQYF